This T cell receptor (beta chain) stems from a study of CD8 T cells in ankylosing spondylitis. Study-wide results and limits: Ankylosing spondylitis blood appeared to carry a characteristic TCR beta motif of roughly 8 highly homologous variants.

TCRdb used MiXCR to reprocess the 5' RACE reads, holding one entry per CDR3 protein. The sample holds some 450,000 distinct CDR3 sequences, more than 15% seen once. To note about this clonotype: The antigen remains unidentified.

J was trimmed by 5 bases and V by 5 bases; bases with no gene match: 4. CDR1 and CDR2 (germline): DFQATT, SNEGSKA (reference sequence). The CDR3 consists of 13 residues. The origin of this receptor is a male donor with ankylosing spondylitis. V usage is TRBV20-1 and J usage is TRBJ2-1, with 9 nucleotides matching TRBD2. What was sequenced was blood, either unsorted or a sorted T cell fraction (not recorded which). CDR3 sequence (DNA): TGCAGTGCTGGGAGACTAGCGGACAATGAGCAGTTCTTC. This codes for CSAGRLADNEQFF.